The TCR beta chain under discussion was sequenced for a study of breast tumors, draining lymph nodes, adjacent tissues. Overall study findings and caveats: Tumor repertoires ranked between lymph nodes and nontumor tissue in diversity, with V and J gene preferences. Findings are consistent with lymph node origin and intratumoral expansion of most tumor T cells. Data only fit, rather than demonstrated, lymph node origin of most tumor T cells. Compared with basal-like, luminal-like tumors shared significantly more repertoire with nontumor tissue.

Ten or more counts support this clonotype. Its antigen remains unidentified. TCRdb redid the calling of the multiplex PCR reads with MiXCR, one entry per CDR3 protein. The sample records about 25,000 distinct CDR3 sequences, about 25% being singletons. This TCR was recovered from a female donor with breast cancer. Some clones in this sample may be carry-over from other donors' samples. The sequenced material came from breast tumor tissue.

The CDR3 loop reads CASSQERGGNTIYF. DNA for the CDR3: TGCGCCAGCAGCCAAGAACGGGGTGGAAACACCATATATTTT. The V gene is TRBV4-1, the J gene TRBJ1-3; D unresolved. CDR3 size: 14 residues. CDR1 is MGHRA, CDR2 YSYEKL, per germline. V lost 0 bases to trimming and J lost 3 bases, with 6 bases between them.